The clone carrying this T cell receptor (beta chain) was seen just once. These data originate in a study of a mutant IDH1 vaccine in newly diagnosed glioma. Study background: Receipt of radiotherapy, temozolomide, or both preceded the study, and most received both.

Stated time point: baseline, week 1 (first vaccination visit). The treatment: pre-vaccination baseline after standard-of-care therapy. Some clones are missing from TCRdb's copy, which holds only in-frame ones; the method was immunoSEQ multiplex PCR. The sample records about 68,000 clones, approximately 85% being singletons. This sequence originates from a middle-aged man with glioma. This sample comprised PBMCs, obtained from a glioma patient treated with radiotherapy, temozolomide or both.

The CDR3 spells CASRQGLEQFF. CDR3 DNA: TGTGCCAGCAGACAGGGCCTTGAGCAGTTCTTC. The chain is built from TRBV2 and TRBJ2-1; possible D gene TRBD1, 6 bases. This CDR3 has 11 amino acids. CDR1 and CDR2 (germline): SNHLY, FYNNEI. V was pared by 6 bases and J by 9 bases, with 9 bases between. Variable domain in full (rest from reference TRBV2 and TRBJ2-1): EPEVTQTPSHQVTQMGQEVILRCVPISNHLYFYWYRQILGQKVEFLVSFYNNEISEKSEIFDDQFSVERPDGSNFTLKIRSTKLEDSAMYFCASRQGLEQFFGPGTRLTVL.